One and the same sample provided the 3 T cell receptor beta chains below, sequenced in a study of T cells of healthy individuals. Using its own MiXCR run on the 5' RACE reads, TCRdb lists one record per CDR3 protein. There are about 96,000 distinct CDR3 sequences in the sample; roughly 18% occur only once, and approximately 6% lies in the top ten. These TCRs come from a human donor in good health.

The rearrangement links TRBV20-1 to TRBJ2-3, with 11 bases aligning to TRBD2. With 6 bases clipped from V and 0 bases from J, the junction kept 8 bases outside the gene matches. CDR3 length: 16 residues. CDR1 and CDR2 from the germline V gene are DFQATT and SNEGSKA (reference sequence). CDR3 in amino acids: CSAAARTSGSTDTQYF. CDR3 bases: TGCAGTGCAGCGGCCCGGACTAGCGGGAGCACAGATACGCAGTATTTT.

This clonotype was observed at least ten times. The rearrangement uses TRBV6-2 or TRBV6-3 and TRBJ1-2; D is possibly TRBD1 (5 bases). V was clipped by 8 bases and J by 4 bases, with 20 bases between them. Germline CDR1 MNHEY, CDR2 SVGEGT. CDR3 length equals 15 residues. The CDR3 reads CASDGSQTAFYGYTF. CDR3 DNA sequence: TGTGCCAGCGATGGATCCCAGACAGCTTTCTATGGCTACACCTTC.

The chain employs TRBV2 and TRBJ2-2, with TRBD2 identical over 9 bases. The germline V gene encodes CDR1 SNHLY and CDR2 FYNNEI. V shed 4 bases, J shed 4 bases, and the junction held 7 bases outside the gene matches. This CDR3 comprises 16 residues. CDR3 region: CASSAGLAGSTGELFF. Here the CDR3 DNA reads TGTGCCAGCAGTGCGGGGCTAGCGGGGAGCACCGGGGAGCTGTTTTTT.